This entry lists 23 T cell receptor beta chains sequenced from one sample in a study of human CD4 T cells and Enterobacteriaceae. Repertoires were generated with immunoSEQ multiplex PCR, while TCRdb's copy carries only in-frame clones and drops some. This repertoire shows approximately 26,000 clones, about 82% found once; its top ten account for around 0.88%. All CD4+ cells other than CD45RA+CCR7+CD95- naive cells were sorted as memory, over 98% pure. The sequencing input was memory CD4+ T cells from blood. The origin of the receptors is a human donor in good health.

The chain is built from TRBV6-1 and TRBJ2-4; 11 nucleotides agree with TRBD1. V was pared by 2 bases and J by 7 bases, with 4 bases of the junction left unmatched. Germline CDR1 is MNHNS and CDR2 is SASEGT. This CDR3 spans 15 amino acids. CDR3 loop: CASSERGTGGNIQYF. CDR3 nucleotide sequence: TGTGCCAGCAGTGAAAGGGGGACAGGGGGTAACATTCAGTACTTC.

V is TRBV11-3 and J is TRBJ2-7; 7 bases match TRBD1. The germline V gene has CDR1 SGHNT and CDR2 YENEEA. CDR3 length: 16 amino acids. The V and J ends lost 5 bases and 0 bases, in that order; junction bases with no gene match: 10. CDR3 DNA sequence: TGTGCCAGCAGCCCCGTAGGGGGCTTCATCTCCTACGAGCAGTACTTC. Translation gives CASSPVGGFISYEQYF. The whole variable domain, filled in from reference TRBV11-3 and TRBJ2-7, reads EAGVVQSPRYKIIEKKQPVAFWCNPISGHNTLYWYLQNLGQGPELLIRYENEEAVDDSQLPKDRFSAERLKGVDSTLKIQPAELGDSAVYLCASSPVGGFISYEQYFGPGTRLTVT.

The table lists this clone with a count of one. This sequence joins TRBV5-1 and TRBJ1-5; 7 bases map to TRBD1. This CDR3 contains 21 residues. CDR1 is SGHRS and CDR2 is YFSETQ in the germline V gene. J lost 0 bases, V lost 4 bases, and 22 bases had no gene match. CDR3 sequence: CASSIGSGRGLGTYSNQPQHF. Written as DNA, the CDR3 is TGCGCCAGCAGCATTGGCAGTGGTAGGGGGCTGGGGACCTATAGCAATCAGCCCCAGCATTTT. Combining the CDR3 with reference TRBV5-1 and TRBJ1-5 gives the whole variable domain KAGVTQTPRYLIKTRGQQVTLSCSPISGHRSVSWYQQTPGQGLQFLFEYFSETQRNKGNFPGRFSGRQFSNSRSEMNVSTLELGDSALYLCASSIGSGRGLGTYSNQPQHFGDGTRLSIL.

The chain has TRBV20-1 and TRBJ1-1; D ambiguous. The CDR3 totals 10 residues. V was shortened by 1 base and J by 12 bases, with 9 bases between the two germline ends. The V gene's germline CDR1 is DFQATT and CDR2 SNEGSKA (reference sequence). CDR3 DNA: TGCAGTGCTAGAGGCCGTAAACCTTTCTTT. Protein: CSARGRKPFF.

This chain connects TRBV28 to TRBJ2-7; TRBD2 matches at 9 bases. The CDR3 spans 14 residues. The junction had 8 bases not matched to a gene; V was cut back by 7 bases and J by 4 bases. Germline V gives CDR1 MDHEN, CDR2 SYDVKM. The DNA of the CDR3 is TGTGCCAGCATGCGGGAGGGCCTGGGATACGAGCAGTACTTC. Protein sequence: CASMREGLGYEQYF.

This chain joins TRBV5-1 and TRBJ2-1; 8 bases agree with TRBD2. The CDR3 length is 17 residues. Trimming at V came to 6 bases and at J to 2 bases, leaving 13 bases not matched to a gene. Germline V CDR1 and CDR2: SGHRS, YFSETQ. The chain's CDR3 is CASTTQGLLAAYNEQFF. Here the CDR3 DNA reads TGCGCCAGCACCACTCAAGGTCTACTAGCGGCCTACAATGAGCAGTTCTTC.

The V call is TRBV2, the J call TRBJ2-7; 10 bases fit TRBD1. The CDR3 is 14 residues long. The V and J ends lost 7 bases and 4 bases, in that order; junction bases with no gene match: 7. Per the germline V gene, CDR1 is SNHLY and CDR2 is FYNNEI. CDR3 bases: TGTGCCAGCATTTATGGGACAGGGGCGTACGAGCAGTACTTC. Translated, it gives CASIYGTGAYEQYF.

The chain couples TRBV7-2 to TRBJ2-1; 8 positions agree with TRBD1. The ends lost 5 bases at V and 8 bases at J; junction bases unmatched: 8. Germline V gene sequence: CDR1 SGHTA, CDR2 FQGNSA. The CDR3 is 14 residues long. The CDR3 DNA is TGTGCCAGCAGCCGATACAGGGGGACGGATGAGCAGTTCTTC. Protein: CASSRYRGTDEQFF. Full variable domain (missing parts from reference TRBV7-2 and TRBJ2-1): GAGVSQSPSNKVTEKGKDVELRCDPISGHTALYWYRQSLGQGLEFLIYFQGNSAPDKSGLPSDRFSAERTGGSVSTLTIQRTQQEDSAVYLCASSRYRGTDEQFFGPGTRLTVL.

The J gene is TRBJ2-1, the V gene TRBV6-1; 7 bases are shared with TRBD2. J lost 1 base, V lost 3 bases, and 6 bases had no gene match. The CDR3 loop spans 16 amino acids. The germline CDR1 and CDR2 sequences are MNHNS and SASEGT. The DNA of the CDR3 is TGTGCCAGCAGTGAGACTAGCAGACGATCCTACAATGAGCAGTTCTTC. This sequence encodes CASSETSRRSYNEQFF.

The chain is built from TRBV29-1 and TRBJ1-1; D call uncertain. V lost 4 bases and J 1 base, leaving 13 bases between the germline ends. The CDR3 runs to 14 residues. CDR1 SQVTM and CDR2 ANQGSEA come from the germline V gene. The CDR3 spells CSVAVRISNTEAFF. Here the CDR3 DNA reads TGCAGCGTTGCAGTGAGGATCTCGAACACTGAAGCTTTCTTT.

The chain carries TRBV4-1 and TRBJ1-6; the D gene is possibly TRBD1 (5 bases). V was clipped by 3 bases and J by 8 bases, with 11 bases between them. The CDR3 is 14 residues long. The V gene's germline CDR1 is MGHRA and CDR2 YSYEKL. The CDR3 nucleotides read TGCGCCAGCAGCCAGACGGGGGAGGATTCACCCCTCCACTTT. Translating it yields CASSQTGEDSPLHF.

Only a few counts were recorded for this clone. The chain joins TRBV5-1 to TRBJ1-1, with 9 bases aligning to TRBD1. J lost 4 bases, V lost 4 bases, and 8 bases had no gene match. The CDR3 sequence is 15 residues long. Germline-derived CDR1 and CDR2 are SGHRS and YFSETQ. CDR3 in amino acids: CASSPGTGTGTEAFF. The CDR3 DNA reads as TGCGCCAGCAGCCCCGGGACAGGGACGGGCACTGAAGCTTTCTTT.

J is TRBJ2-2 and V is TRBV11-2, with a tentative D call TRBD1 (6 bases). Germline values: CDR1 SGHAT, CDR2 FQNNGV. V was clipped by 5 bases and J by 4 bases, with 20 bases between them. The CDR3 spans 17 residues. The CDR3 region is CASSRLATGSGTGELFF. DNA for the CDR3: TGTGCCAGCAGCCGTTTGGCTACAGGGTCTGGCACCGGGGAGCTGTTTTTT.

This chain uses TRBV6-5 with TRBJ1-4, with 7 positions matching TRBD1. This CDR3 is built from 13 residues. The junction had 9 bases not matched to a gene; V was cut back by 5 bases and J by 12 bases. CDR1 MNHEY and CDR2 SVGAGI come from the germline V gene. The CDR3 region has the DNA TGTGCCAGCAGTCGGACAGGACCAGGGCAACTGTTTTTT. It specifies CASSRTGPGQLFF.

The DNA of the CDR3 is TGTGCCAGCAGGATGAGGACAGGGTCGACAGATACGCAGTATTTT. It is translated as CASRMRTGSTDTQYF. V usage is TRBV7-9 and J usage is TRBJ2-3; TRBD1 matches at 8 bases. Trimming removed 6 bases from V and 3 bases from J; junction bases left unmatched: 8. The CDR3 consists of 15 residues. Germline V gene sequence: CDR1 SEHNR, CDR2 FQNEAQ (reference sequence).

The chain carries TRBV9 and TRBJ2-1; D gene ambiguous. The CDR3 loop spans 12 amino acids. Germline V gene sequence: CDR1 SGDLS, CDR2 YYNGEE. V was clipped by 0 bases and J by 9 bases, with 7 bases between them. The DNA for the CDR3 is TGTGCCAGCAGCGTAGCCCACACTGAGCAGTTCTTC. Protein product: CASSVAHTEQFF.

By sample fraction, this clone is medium-sized. The gene calls are TRBV5-1 and TRBJ1-2, with D possibly matching TRBD1 (6 bases). V shed 2 bases and J shed 0 bases, with 8 bases lying between them. Germline CDR1 SGHRS, CDR2 YFSETQ. This CDR3 region has 14 residues. CDR3 sequence: CASSFGQSNYGYTF. CDR3 DNA sequence: TGCGCCAGCAGCTTCGGACAGTCTAACTATGGCTACACCTTC.

This chain connects TRBV11-2 to TRBJ1-6; D not certain. Trimming shortened V by 2 bases and J by 0 bases, and 11 bases separated the two germline ends. CDR1 is SGHAT and CDR2 is FQNNGV in the germline V gene. The CDR3 has 17 amino acids. DNA of the CDR3: TGTGCCAGCAGCTTATGGTCAGGAAGCTCCTATAATTCACCCCTCCACTTT. Translation gives CASSLWSGSSYNSPLHF.

V is TRBV9 and J is TRBJ2-1, with D maybe TRBD2 (6 bases). Germline lookup yields CDR1 SGDLS and CDR2 YYNGEE. The CDR3 spans 16 residues. V was clipped by 4 bases and J by 6 bases, with 20 bases between them. DNA of the CDR3: TGTGCCAGCAGCCCCCCTGGAGGGCAGGGTCTCAATGAGCAGTTCTTC. Its translation is CASSPPGGQGLNEQFF. Full variable domain (missing parts from reference TRBV9 and TRBJ2-1): DSGVTQTPKHLITATGQRVTLRCSPRSGDLSVYWYQQSLDQGLQFLIQYYNGEERAKGNILERFSAQQFPDLHSELNLSSLELGDSALYFCASSPPGGQGLNEQFFGPGTRLTVL.

This clone was seen just once. The gene calls are TRBV7-9 and TRBJ2-1; D is possibly TRBD2 (6 bases). Deletions cut 1 base from V and 7 bases from J, with 11 bases between. CDR1 is SEHNR and CDR2 is FQNEAQ in the germline V gene (reference sequence). This CDR3 comprises 14 residues. The CDR3 DNA reads as TGTGCCAGCAGCTTAGAGAAGGGGAGGAATGAGCAGTTCTTC. Translation: CASSLEKGRNEQFF.

The chain carries TRBV28 and TRBJ2-5, with D possibly TRBD2 on 5 matching bases. CDR3 length: 14 residues. Deletions cut 7 bases from V and 4 bases from J, with 16 bases between. CDR1 and CDR2 (germline): MDHEN, SYDVKM. DNA for the CDR3: TGTGCCAGCATAAAGGGTGGGAGTGGAGAGACCCAGTACTTC. Translated, it gives CASIKGGSGETQYF.

This sequence joins TRBV5-5 and TRBJ1-4; TRBD1 agrees at 7 bases. The CDR3 sequence is 14 residues long. Germline-derived CDR1 and CDR2 are SGHKS and YYEKEE (reference sequence). Trimming removed 4 bases from V and 7 bases from J; junction bases left unmatched: 7. The CDR3 DNA reads as TGTGCCAGCAGCGCCTCCAGGGGGACTGAAAAACTGTTTTTT. Translated: CASSASRGTEKLFF.

The V and J genes are TRBV12-5 and TRBJ1-5; weak D call: TRBD1 (6 bases). The CDR3 is made up of 15 amino acids. CDR1 is LGHNT, CDR2 FRNRAP, per germline. Trimming cost V 6 bases and J 2 bases, with 14 bases left between them. As DNA, the CDR3 is TGTGCTAGTGGCACGGACAGTTCGGGCAATCAGCCCCAGCATTTT. This sequence encodes CASGTDSSGNQPQHF.